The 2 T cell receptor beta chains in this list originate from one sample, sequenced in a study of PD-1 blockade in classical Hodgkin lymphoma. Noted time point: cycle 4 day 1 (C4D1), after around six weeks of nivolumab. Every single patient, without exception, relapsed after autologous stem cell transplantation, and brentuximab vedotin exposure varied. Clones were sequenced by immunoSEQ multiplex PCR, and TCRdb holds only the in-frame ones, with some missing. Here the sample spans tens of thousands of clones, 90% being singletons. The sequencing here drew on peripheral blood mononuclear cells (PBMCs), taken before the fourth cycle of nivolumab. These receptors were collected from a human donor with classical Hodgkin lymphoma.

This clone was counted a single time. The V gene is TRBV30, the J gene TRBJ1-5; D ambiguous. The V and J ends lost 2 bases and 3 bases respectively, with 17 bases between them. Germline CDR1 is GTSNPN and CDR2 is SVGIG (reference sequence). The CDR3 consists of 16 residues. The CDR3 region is CAWSRTGSVHNQPQHF. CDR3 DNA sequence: TGTGCCTGGAGTCGAACGGGTAGCGTTCACAATCAGCCCCAGCATTTT.

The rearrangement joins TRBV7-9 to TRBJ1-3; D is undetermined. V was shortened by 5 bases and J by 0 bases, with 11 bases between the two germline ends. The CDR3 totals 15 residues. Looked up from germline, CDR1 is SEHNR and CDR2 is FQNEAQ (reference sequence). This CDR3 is CASSPPGDSGNTIYF. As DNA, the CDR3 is TGTGCCAGCAGCCCCCCCGGAGACTCTGGAAACACCATATATTTT.